The 27 T cell receptor beta chains below all came from one sample that was sequenced in a study of T cells after yellow fever vaccination. MiXCR, applied by TCRdb to the 5' RACE reads, yields one record per CDR3 protein. The sample comprises about 300,000 distinct CDR3 sequences, roughly 7% of which are singletons, and 18% rests with the top ten. The source was PBMCs, collected approximately 40 days after the first yellow fever vaccination. The receptor set was obtained from a man aged 18 to 29 who received the YFV17D yellow fever vaccine.

J is TRBJ2-3 and V is TRBV4-2, with D unclear. CDR1 is LGHNA, CDR2 YNFKEQ, per germline. This CDR3 is built from 16 residues. Trimming took 5 bases from V and 0 from J, leaving 15 bases between them. The CDR3 coding sequence is TGTGCCAGCAGCTCATCCTACTTGGCTAGCACAGATACGCAGTATTTT. It yields the protein CASSSSYLASTDTQYF.

Details on this clonotype: The germline gene is not matched at one end of the junction; a read error may be the cause. V usage is TRBV20-1 and J usage is TRBJ2-3; 9 bases fit TRBD2. The CDR3 extends over 14 amino acids. Looked up from germline, CDR1 is DFQATT and CDR2 is SNEGSKA (reference sequence). The CDR3 spells CCARDLAGKDTQYF. For the CDR3, the DNA is TGCTGTGCTAGAGATCTAGCGGGGAAAGATACGCAGTATTTT.

This clonotype was seen at least ten times. The rearrangement joins TRBV29-1 to TRBJ2-2; D is unresolved. The ends were cut back, 0 bases at V and 8 bases at J, with 4 bases in the middle. The CDR3 length is 11 residues. Looked up from germline, CDR1 is SQVTM and CDR2 is ANQGSEA. This CDR3 is CSVEDLGELFF. The CDR3 DNA follows: TGCAGCGTTGAAGATTTGGGGGAGCTGTTTTTT.

The chain employs TRBV20-1 and TRBJ1-3, with D possibly matching TRBD1 (6 bases). The CDR3 is made up of 14 amino acids. Trimming took 0 bases from V and 2 from J, leaving 8 bases between them. Germline V gene sequence: CDR1 DFQATT, CDR2 SNEGSKA (reference sequence). The CDR3, as DNA: TGCAGTGCTAGAGATCAGGGGACTGGAAACACCATATATTTT. Its translation: CSARDQGTGNTIYF.

The rearrangement joins TRBV6-2 or TRBV6-3 to TRBJ2-6, with D unclear. Trimming took 5 bases from V and 4 from J, leaving 3 bases between them. This CDR3 is 12 amino acids long. In germline, CDR1 is MNHEY, CDR2 SVGEGT. The CDR3 DNA reads as TGTGCCAGCAGTAAAGGGGCCAACGTCCTGACTTTC. It yields the protein CASSKGANVLTF.

The chain couples TRBV24-1 to TRBJ2-7; D is unclear. The CDR3 is made up of 14 amino acids. V lost 4 bases, J lost 3 bases, and 12 bases lay in between. Germline CDR1 KGHDR, CDR2 SFDVKD. CDR3 bases: TGTGCCACCAGTGACCCGTTGGTTGGCTACGAGCAGTACTTC. It yields the protein CATSDPLVGYEQYF.

The chain joins TRBV29-1 to TRBJ2-1; a weak D match, TRBD2 (7 bases). This CDR3 has 15 amino acids. CDR1 is SQVTM, CDR2 ANQGSEA, per germline. The V end was cut by 1 base, the J end by 6 bases, with 16 bases between. CDR3 in amino acids: CSVEGGGRAVNEQFF. The CDR3, as DNA: TGCAGCGTTGAAGGGGGGGGCAGGGCAGTCAATGAGCAGTTCTTC.

The chain joins TRBV6-1 to TRBJ2-2, with 7 positions matching TRBD1. The CDR3 runs 13 residues. CDR1 MNHNS and CDR2 SASEGT come from the germline V gene. The ends lost 6 bases at V and 7 bases at J; junction bases unmatched: 5. The CDR3 region has the DNA TGTGCCAGCAGCGGACAGGTGCGCGGGGAGCTGTTTTTT. This encodes CASSGQVRGELFF.

This clonotype was seen a handful of times. This chain links TRBV20-1 with TRBJ2-5; unclear D gene. This CDR3 contains 12 residues. Trimming shortened V by 1 base and J by 9 bases, and 12 bases separated the two germline ends. Germline V gene sequence: CDR1 DFQATT, CDR2 SNEGSKA (reference sequence). The DNA for the CDR3 is TGCAGTGCTAGAGTAAAAGGTGGGGCCCAGTACTTC. This codes for CSARVKGGAQYF.

The genes are TRBV7-6 and TRBJ2-5; D is possibly TRBD1 (6 bases). There are 15 residues in the CDR3. Germline CDR1 reads SGHVS; CDR2 reads FNYEAQ. Trimming left V 1 base short and J 2 bases short, with 11 bases between. CDR3: CASSLDWGLQETQYF. CDR3 in DNA: TGTGCCAGCAGCTTAGACTGGGGGCTTCAAGAGACCCAGTACTTC.

A few counts support this clonotype. The V gene is TRBV7-8, the J gene TRBJ2-1, with TRBD1 identical over 7 bases. The CDR3 has 14 residues. V dropped 6 bases and J dropped 8; count of bases not matched to a gene: 10. Germline CDR1 reads SGHVS; CDR2 reads FQNEAQ. The DNA for the CDR3 is TGTGCCAGCAGTCCCACAGGGGCAATCGATGAGCAGTTCTTC. Translating it yields CASSPTGAIDEQFF.

The chain links TRBV11-2 to TRBJ2-3, with 14 bases aligning to TRBD2. Trimming removed 4 bases from V and 2 bases from J; junction bases left unmatched: 5. The CDR3 length is 17 residues. Germline loops: CDR1 SGHAT, CDR2 FQNNGV. CDR3: CASSSGLAGGITDTQYF. The CDR3 DNA reads TGTGCCAGCAGCTCCGGACTAGCGGGGGGAATCACAGATACGCAGTATTTT.

The V gene is TRBV10-3, the J gene TRBJ2-7; D is perhaps TRBD2 (5 bases). V lost 5 bases to trimming and J lost 2 bases, with 10 bases between them. CDR1 ENHRY and CDR2 SYGVKD come from the germline V gene. The CDR3 loop spans 13 amino acids. The CDR3 DNA reads TGTGCCATCAGTCCCGGGGTGGCCTACGAGCAGTACGTC. Residues: CAISPGVAYEQYV.

This clonotype was recorded at least ten times. This sequence joins TRBV12-3 or TRBV12-4 and TRBJ2-7, with TRBD1 matching 7 bases. Trimming cost V 9 bases and J 4 bases; bases outside gene matches: 6. CDR3 length equals 12 residues. The CDR3 DNA follows: TGTGCCAGTAGGGACAGAGGGTACGAGCAGTACTTC. Its protein product is CASRDRGYEQYF.

This clonotype has more than one count but fewer than ten. The J gene is TRBJ2-1, the V gene TRBV4-3, with TRBD2 matching over 11 bases. Germline assignment: CDR1 LGHNA and CDR2 YSLEER. This CDR3 comprises 16 residues. V was pared by 5 bases and J by 4 bases, with 7 bases of the junction left unmatched. CDR3 in amino acids: CASSSLGLAAYNEQFF. For the CDR3, the DNA is TGCGCCAGCAGCTCATTGGGACTAGCGGCGTACAATGAGCAGTTCTTC.

This clonotype was detected a few times. This chain uses TRBV7-8 with TRBJ2-3, with TRBD1 matching over 8 bases. Trimming cost V 5 bases and J 6 bases; bases outside gene matches: 10. The V gene's germline CDR1 is SGHVS and CDR2 FQNEAQ. The length of the CDR3 is 15 residues. As DNA, the CDR3 is TGTGCCAGCAGCACCACTCAGGGGGCGGGGGATACGCAGTATTTT. This encodes CASSTTQGAGDTQYF.

This clonotype was counted between two and nine times. The V and J genes are TRBV7-3 and TRBJ1-2, with D unresolved. The CDR3 extends over 13 amino acids. Germline CDR1 is SGHTA and CDR2 is FQGTGA. Trimming left V 5 bases short and J 0 bases short, with 7 bases between. In DNA, the CDR3 is TGTGCCAGCAGCCCAACCACTAACTATGGCTACACCTTC. It translates to CASSPTTNYGYTF.

Many counts were recorded for this clonotype. The V gene is TRBV4-2, the J gene TRBJ2-2; D ambiguous. This CDR3 has 18 amino acids. V lost 0 bases to trimming and J lost 5 bases, with 19 bases between them. Germline values: CDR1 LGHNA, CDR2 YNFKEQ. DNA of the CDR3: TGTGCCAGCAGCCAAGATCAACCGGGCCCCCGAGGAACCGGGGAGCTGTTTTTT. Its protein is CASSQDQPGPRGTGELFF.

This clonotype was counted ten times or more. This chain uses TRBV25-1 with TRBJ1-5; D ambiguous. Germline CDR1 MGHDK, CDR2 SYGVNS. The CDR3 contains 17 residues. V dropped 2 bases and J dropped 9 bases, with 23 bases sitting between them. CDR3 nucleotides: TGTGCCAGCAGTGAAGAGATGAACTCGCGGACCGTACTGCCCCAGCATTTT. Residues: CASSEEMNSRTVLPQHF.

This rearrangement joins TRBV19 to TRBJ1-2; D not resolved. Germline CDR1 reads LNHDA; CDR2 reads SQIVND (reference sequence). Trimming pared 3 bases from V and 8 bases from J, leaving 10 bases between. CDR3 length: 12 residues. CDR3 sequence: CASSMAGSGYTF. CDR3 sequence (DNA): TGTGCCAGTAGTATGGCAGGTTCAGGCTACACCTTC.

The chain carries TRBV7-9 and TRBJ2-2; possibly TRBD1 or TRBD2 for D (6 bases each). V lost 3 bases and J 4 bases, leaving 9 bases between the germline ends. The CDR3 is made up of 14 amino acids. Germline CDR1 and CDR2: SEHNR and FQNEAQ (reference sequence). The CDR3 coding sequence is TGTGCCAGCAGCTTTTGGGGGGCCACCGGGGAGCTGTTTTTT. Protein product: CASSFWGATGELFF.

This clonotype has only a few counts. The genes are TRBV9 and TRBJ2-3; 13 bases are shared with TRBD2. Trimming cost V 6 bases and J 4 bases; bases outside gene matches: 5. Germline-derived CDR1 and CDR2 are SGDLS and YYNGEE. The CDR3 contains 15 residues. CDR3: CASTETSGGADTQYF. In DNA, the CDR3 is TGTGCCAGCACCGAAACTAGCGGGGGGGCAGATACGCAGTATTTT. Full variable domain (rest looked up from reference TRBV9 and TRBJ2-3): DSGVTQTPKHLITATGQRVTLRCSPRSGDLSVYWYQQSLDQGLQFLIQYYNGEERAKGNILERFSAQQFPDLHSELNLSSLELGDSALYFCASTETSGGADTQYFGPGTRLTVL.

This chain joins TRBV25-1 and TRBJ2-7, with D possibly TRBD1 on 6 matching bases. Trimming removed 2 bases from V and 3 bases from J, with 8 bases in between. CDR3 length equals 13 residues. Germline V lookup: CDR1 MGHDK, CDR2 SYGVNS. The CDR3 loop is CASSETGNYEQYF. The CDR3 DNA sequence: TGTGCCAGCAGTGAAACAGGGAACTACGAGCAGTACTTC.

This clonotype was recorded many times. V is TRBV29-1 and J is TRBJ2-2, with D possibly being TRBD1 (6 bases). The V and J ends lost 7 bases and 4 bases respectively, with 19 bases between them. Germline V lookup: CDR1 SQVTM, CDR2 ANQGSEA. The CDR3 totals 15 residues. The CDR3 reads CSAARLDSGTGELFF. The DNA for the CDR3 is TGCAGCGCCGCCCGGTTGGACAGTGGCACCGGGGAGCTGTTTTTT.

On this clonotype itself: Just one base apart from a much larger clone, this may be a read error. The V and J genes are TRBV29-1 and TRBJ2-1, with 13 bases lining up with TRBD2. In germline, CDR1 is SQVTM, CDR2 ANQGSEA. This CDR3 is built from 15 residues. V trimming: 4 bases; J trimming: 9 bases; junction bases outside the gene matches: 9. This CDR3 reads CSVGRGTSGNPEQFF. CDR3 nucleotide sequence: TGCAGCGTTGGGAGAGGGACTAGCGGGAATCCTGAGCAGTTCTTC.

This chain uses TRBV5-1 with TRBJ2-5; 10 bases are shared with TRBD1. The CDR3 covers 15 residues. The V gene end was trimmed by 7 bases and the J gene end by 5 bases; junction bases not matched to a gene: 11. Germline V gene sequence: CDR1 SGHRS, CDR2 YFSETQ. CDR3 coding DNA: TGCGCCAGCCGACCAAGACAGGGGGCAAGGGAGACCCAGTACTTC. It is translated as CASRPRQGARETQYF. The full variable domain, with the rest looked up from reference TRBV5-1 and TRBJ2-5, is KAGVTQTPRYLIKTRGQQVTLSCSPISGHRSVSWYQQTPGQGLQFLFEYFSETQRNKGNFPGRFSGRQFSNSRSEMNVSTLELGDSALYLCASRPRQGARETQYFGPGTRLLVL.

This clonotype has at least ten counts. The rearrangement joins TRBV3-1 to TRBJ2-6; perhaps TRBD2 as D (6 bases). Germline V gene data show CDR1 as LGHDT and CDR2 as YNNKEL (reference sequence). The CDR3 has 18 amino acids. The ends were cut back, 3 bases at V and 0 bases at J, with 15 bases in the middle. CDR3 sequence (DNA): TGTGCCAGCAGCCACGGCTCGGGGGAGTCCTCTGGGGCCAACGTCCTGACTTTC. Its protein product is CASSHGSGESSGANVLTF.